The 9 T cell receptor beta chains presented below share a single source sample, sequenced in a study of cytomegalovirus exposure and HLA in healthy donors. This PCR relied on a set of 60 Vbeta primers and 13 Jbeta primers. Some clones are missing from TCRdb's copy, which holds only in-frame ones; the method was immunoSEQ multiplex PCR. This sample's table has about 88,000 clones. Sequenced sample: PBMCs. These receptors were obtained from a girl aged 5-17 years in good health and CMV-seropositive.

The CDR3, as DNA: TGCGCCAGCAGCCAGGGACATACGATCACAGATACGCAGTATTTT. Its translation: CASSQGHTITDTQYF. J is TRBJ2-3 and V is TRBV4-3, with a tentative D call TRBD1 (6 bases). Deletions cut 3 bases from V and 2 bases from J, with 12 bases between. The length of the CDR3 is 15 residues. Germline CDR1 reads LGHNA; CDR2 reads YSLEER.

V usage is TRBV4-3 and J usage is TRBJ2-2, with D perhaps TRBD1 (6 bases). Trimming left V 4 bases short and J 6 bases short, with 18 bases between. Germline CDR1 is LGHNA and CDR2 is YSLEER. This CDR3 comprises 16 residues. The CDR3, as DNA: TGCGCCAGCAGCCGGACCGGGACAATAAACTCCGGGGAGCTGTTTTTT. Its protein is CASSRTGTINSGELFF.

This rearrangement joins TRBV5-6 to TRBJ1-2; D uncertain. CDR3 length: 15 amino acids. The V end was cut by 1 base, the J end by 8 bases, with 18 bases between. From germline, CDR1 is SGHDT and CDR2 YYEEEE. CDR3 DNA sequence: TGTGCCAGCAGCTTGTTCGCCTTCGGAGGAACGGGCTACACCTTC. It encodes CASSLFAFGGTGYTF.

The chain has TRBV4-1 and TRBJ2-7; D remains ambiguous. CDR1 and CDR2 from the germline V gene are MGHRA and YSYEKL. V was shortened by 1 base and J by 3 bases, with 7 bases between the two germline ends. This CDR3 spans 13 amino acids. DNA for the CDR3: TGCGCCAGCAGCCAAGTTGTACACTACGAGCAGTACTTC. Protein sequence: CASSQVVHYEQYF.

This sequence joins TRBV6-5 and TRBJ1-1, with D possibly matching TRBD1 (5 bases). The germline V gene encodes CDR1 MNHEY and CDR2 SVGAGI. The CDR3 contains 16 residues. V was trimmed by 1 base and J by 1 base, leaving 13 bases between them. The CDR3 region is CASSYYSLQENTEAFF. The DNA for the CDR3 is TGTGCCAGCAGTTACTATTCCCTACAGGAGAACACTGAAGCTTTCTTT.

This chain joins TRBV4-1 and TRBJ1-2; 8 bases match TRBD1. The CDR3 covers 17 residues. From germline, CDR1 is MGHRA and CDR2 YSYEKL. The trim removed 0 bases at V and 7 bases at J, leaving 13 bases unmatched. The CDR3 bases are TGCGCCAGCAGCCAAGATGGGTCCGGACAGGGCATTTTTGGCTACACCTTC. Translating it yields CASSQDGSGQGIFGYTF.

J is TRBJ2-2 and V is TRBV15, with a tentative D call TRBD1 (5 bases). V was pared by 2 bases and J by 2 bases, with 12 bases between. The germline V gene encodes CDR1 LNHNV and CDR2 YYDKDF (reference sequence). The CDR3 spans 16 residues. CDR3 residues: CATSRKRGSNTGELFF. The CDR3 bases are TGTGCCACCAGCAGAAAAAGGGGCTCAAACACCGGGGAGCTGTTTTTT.

This chain uses TRBV5-6 with TRBJ1-1; TRBD1 aligns across 7 bases. The germline CDR1 and CDR2 sequences are SGHDT and YYEEEE. V was pared by 4 bases and J by 4 bases, with 7 bases of the junction left unmatched. The length of the CDR3 is 14 residues. The CDR3 protein is CASSLGQGVTEAFF. Here the CDR3 DNA reads TGTGCCAGCAGCCTCGGGCAGGGGGTCACTGAAGCTTTCTTT.

CDR3 protein: CASSQGGQLPPLHF. The CDR3 coding sequence is TGTGCCAGCAGCCAAGGGGGACAGTTGCCACCCCTCCACTTT. The genes are TRBV14 and TRBJ1-6, with TRBD1 identical over 7 bases. CDR1 and CDR2 (germline): SGHDN, FVKESK. V lost 1 base to trimming and J lost 11 bases; unmatched junction nucleotides: 5. The CDR3 loop spans 14 amino acids.